The 21 T cell receptor beta chains presented below share a single source sample, sequenced in a study of cytomegalovirus exposure and HLA in healthy donors (TCRdb year 2017). The library was prepared using the immunoSEQ multiplex PCR assay. A mixture of 60 forward primers for TCR Vbeta segments and 13 reverse primers for TCR Jbeta segments was used in the multiplex PCR. TCRdb retrieved this table from immuneACCESS and kept in-frame rearrangements only. Not all clones are present; in checked studies, unresolved V genes account for under half, and no reason is known for the remainder. Here the sample has under 200,000 clones; about 86% occur a single time. The ten biggest clones cover under 2% of the sample. Sequencing was done on a sample of PBMCs. These receptors were obtained from a man aged 40-49 years in good health and CMV-seropositive.

In nucleotides, the CDR3 is TGTGCCAGTAGTATAGTTGGGGGCTCAGGTCAGCCCCAGCATTTT. Amino acids: CASSIVGGSGQPQHF. The J gene is TRBJ1-5, the V gene TRBV19; possible D gene TRBD1, 6 bases. Between the trimmed V and J ends, which lost 1 base and 6 bases, there was a span of 13 bases. The CDR3 length is 15 residues. Per the germline V gene, CDR1 is LNHDA and CDR2 is SQIVND (reference sequence).

Points on this clone: Other DNA sequences in the sample encode the same CDR3. The chain recombines TRBV5-1 with TRBJ2-7; maybe TRBD1 (6 bases). The CDR3 contains 14 residues. Looked up from germline, CDR1 is SGHRS and CDR2 is YFSETQ. The ends were cut back, 0 bases at V and 4 bases at J, with 11 bases in the middle. CDR3 bases: TGCGCCAGCAGCTTGGGGGCAGGGGTGTACGAGCAGTACTTC. This gives the protein CASSLGAGVYEQYF.

The chain carries TRBV6-5 and TRBJ2-1, with TRBD1 as a possible D gene (8 bases). In germline, CDR1 is MNHEY, CDR2 SVGAGI. Trimming cost V 7 bases and J 3 bases, with 16 bases left between them. The CDR3 extends over 15 amino acids. This CDR3 reads CASTPTGEGYNEQFF. The CDR3 DNA reads TGTGCCAGCACCCCGACAGGGGAGGGCTACAATGAGCAGTTCTTC.

This chain's CDR3 is CASSPQRGWGTEAFF. The CDR3 coding sequence is TGTGCCAGCAGCCCACAGAGGGGGTGGGGGACTGAAGCTTTCTTT. This chain connects TRBV7-8 to TRBJ1-1, with D maybe TRBD1 (6 bases). There are 15 residues in the CDR3. V lost 5 bases to trimming and J lost 5 bases, with 18 bases between them. Germline V gene sequence: CDR1 SGHVS, CDR2 FQNEAQ.

The rearrangement links TRBV5-1 to TRBJ1-4; D is undetermined. V lost 0 bases, J lost 1 base, and 10 bases lay in between. CDR1 and CDR2 (germline): SGHRS, YFSETQ. There are 16 residues in the CDR3. The CDR3 DNA follows: TGCGCCAGCAGCTTGGCCAACGGAGAAACTAATGAAAAACTGTTTTTT. Translating it yields CASSLANGETNEKLFF.

V and J are TRBV5-1 and TRBJ1-1; no reliable D call. Deletions cut 0 bases from V and 4 bases from J, with 10 bases between. The length of the CDR3 is 14 residues. Germline values: CDR1 SGHRS, CDR2 YFSETQ. The CDR3, as DNA: TGCGCCAGCAGCTTGGTTGCAGGTACCACTGAAGCTTTCTTT. It translates to CASSLVAGTTEAFF. Filled out from reference TRBV5-1 and TRBJ1-1, the complete variable domain reads KAGVTQTPRYLIKTRGQQVTLSCSPISGHRSVSWYQQTPGQGLQFLFEYFSETQRNKGNFPGRFSGRQFSNSRSEMNVSTLELGDSALYLCASSLVAGTTEAFFGQGTRLTVV.

V is TRBV15 and J is TRBJ1-1; possibly TRBD1 for D (6 bases). The CDR3 spans 14 residues. Deletions cut 0 bases from V and 11 bases from J, with 16 bases between. The germline gives CDR1 LNHNV, CDR2 YYDKDF (reference sequence). CDR3 coding DNA: TGTGCCACCAGCAGAGACGGCCTGGCAGGGGTGGCTTTCTTT. As protein: CATSRDGLAGVAFF.

This clone turned up a few times. V gene TRBV2 combines with J gene TRBJ1-5, with a possible D match to TRBD1 (5 bases). The CDR3 runs 14 residues. The germline CDR1 and CDR2 sequences are SNHLY and FYNNEI. V lost 3 bases, J lost 5 bases, and 11 bases lay in between. In DNA form, the CDR3 reads TGTGCCAGCAGTGAGGGCAGGGCGGATCAGCCCCAGCATTTT. Protein product: CASSEGRADQPQHF.

V gene TRBV18 combines with J gene TRBJ2-3; perhaps TRBD2 as D (5 bases). The CDR3 runs to 13 residues. The germline V gene has CDR1 KGHSH and CDR2 LQKENI. Between the trimmed V and J ends, which lost 4 bases and 2 bases, there was a span of 7 bases. The CDR3 region is CASSLGATDTQYF. CDR3 sequence (DNA): TGTGCCAGCTCACTGGGAGCCACAGATACGCAGTATTTT.

The chain combines TRBV19 with TRBJ1-2, with D unresolved. V shed 8 bases and J shed 1 base, with 14 bases lying between them. The CDR3 spans 14 residues. Germline CDR1 LNHDA, CDR2 SQIVND (reference sequence). The CDR3 is CASSSGLSNYGYTF. CDR3 coding DNA: TGTGCCAGTTCCTCAGGCTTAAGTAACTATGGCTACACCTTC.

The CDR3 loop reads CASSYSDSTLGYF. The CDR3 DNA sequence: TGTGCCAGCAGTTACTCTGACTCTACCTTAGGGTACTTC. The chain couples TRBV6-6 to TRBJ2-7, with D hard to call. The CDR3 has 13 residues. Germline CDR1 is MNHNY and CDR2 is SVGAGI (reference sequence). Between the trimmed V and J ends, which lost 0 bases and 12 bases, there was a span of 15 bases.

In the case of this clone: This specimen includes other DNA sequences encoding the same CDR3. The CDR3 DNA follows: TGTGCCAGTAGTATCGGGACAGGGGGAGGCTATGAAGGCTACACCTTC. Encoded protein: CASSIGTGGGYEGYTF. This chain links TRBV19 with TRBJ1-2; 11 bases line up with TRBD1. The V gene end was trimmed by 3 bases and the J gene end by 8 bases; junction bases not matched to a gene: 11. Germline V lookup: CDR1 LNHDA, CDR2 SQIVND (reference sequence). The CDR3 length is 16 residues.

This sequence joins TRBV10-2 and TRBJ1-2; unclear D gene. Germline values: CDR1 WSHSY, CDR2 SAAADI. The CDR3 covers 11 residues. V was pared by 3 bases and J by 5 bases, with 4 bases between. CDR3 DNA: TGCGCCAGCAGTGACAGTTATGGCTACACCTTC. Amino acid sequence: CASSDSYGYTF.

The genes are TRBV6-1 and TRBJ1-5; the D gene is possibly TRBD1 (5 bases). CDR3 length: 15 amino acids. Per germline, CDR1 MNHNS and CDR2 SASEGT. V was trimmed by 0 bases and J by 7 bases, leaving 13 bases between them. The CDR3 protein is CASSEALGGSQPQHF. The CDR3 DNA follows: TGTGCCAGCAGTGAAGCGTTGGGGGGAAGCCAGCCCCAGCATTTT.

V is TRBV19 and J is TRBJ1-1, with TRBD1 as a possible D gene (5 bases). The CDR3 is 14 residues long. Germline values: CDR1 LNHDA, CDR2 SQIVND (reference sequence). V lost 8 bases and J lost 4, with 17 bases in between. CDR3 loop: CASLRDSRGTEAFF. For the CDR3, the DNA is TGTGCCAGTCTTCGGGACTCTCGAGGCACTGAAGCTTTCTTT.

This chain connects TRBV7-9 to TRBJ2-7; 15 bases fit TRBD2. The trim removed 5 bases at V and 5 bases at J, leaving 10 bases unmatched. Germline CDR1 reads SEHNR; CDR2 reads FQNEAQ (reference sequence). The CDR3 is 17 residues long. The CDR3 region has the DNA TGTGCCAGCAGCCCTTGGACTAGCGGGAGGGATGGGAACGAGCAGTACTTC. The encoded protein is CASSPWTSGRDGNEQYF.

The count of this clone is one. V and J are TRBV5-1 and TRBJ2-3; no definite D call. The CDR3 spans 13 residues. Germline V gene sequence: CDR1 SGHRS, CDR2 YFSETQ. V was cut by 0 bases and J by 5 bases, with 7 bases left in between. CDR3 DNA sequence: TGCGCCAGCAGCTTGGTACTCCAAGATACGCAGTATTTT. It specifies CASSLVLQDTQYF.

The rearrangement joins TRBV6-1 to TRBJ2-1; D is undetermined. In germline, CDR1 is MNHNS, CDR2 SASEGT. This CDR3 region has 13 residues. The V gene lost 5 bases and the J gene lost 6 bases, with 11 bases spanning the gap. CDR3 bases: TGTGCCAGCAGTTTGAGAGGTCGCAATGAGCAGTTCTTC. Translating gives CASSLRGRNEQFF.

The rearrangement uses TRBV9 and TRBJ2-1; 8 bases line up with TRBD2. The CDR3 totals 15 residues. J lost 9 bases, V lost 3 bases, and 11 bases had no gene match. Germline V CDR1 and CDR2: SGDLS, YYNGEE. CDR3 protein: CASSAGTRVFAEQFF. The CDR3 region has the DNA TGTGCCAGCAGCGCCGGGACTAGGGTTTTCGCTGAGCAGTTCTTC.

This clone has just a few counts. The chain carries TRBV29-1 and TRBJ1-1; 9 bases map to TRBD1. This CDR3 region has 13 residues. After removal of 4 bases from V and 6 bases from J, the junction contained 6 bases not matched to a gene. Germline CDR1 is SQVTM and CDR2 is ANQGSEA. The CDR3 loop reads CSVADRGYAEAFF. Here the CDR3 DNA reads TGCAGCGTTGCGGACAGGGGATATGCTGAAGCTTTCTTT. Complete variable domain (other parts from reference TRBV29-1 and TRBJ1-1): SAVISQKPSRDICQRGTSLTIQCQVDSQVTMMFWYRQQPGQSLTLIATANQGSEATYESGFVIDKFPISRPNLTFSTLTVSNMSPEDSSIYLCSVADRGYAEAFFGQGTRLTVV.

This clone was observed a handful of times. The chain couples TRBV27 to TRBJ1-1; D call uncertain. V lost 0 bases to trimming and J lost 10 bases, with 21 bases between them. The V gene's germline CDR1 is MNHEY and CDR2 SMNVEV (reference sequence). There are 16 residues in the CDR3. CDR3 in amino acids: CASSLSLSTRRIGAFF. In nucleotides, the CDR3 is TGTGCCAGCAGTTTATCGCTCTCGACCAGGAGGATTGGAGCTTTCTTT.